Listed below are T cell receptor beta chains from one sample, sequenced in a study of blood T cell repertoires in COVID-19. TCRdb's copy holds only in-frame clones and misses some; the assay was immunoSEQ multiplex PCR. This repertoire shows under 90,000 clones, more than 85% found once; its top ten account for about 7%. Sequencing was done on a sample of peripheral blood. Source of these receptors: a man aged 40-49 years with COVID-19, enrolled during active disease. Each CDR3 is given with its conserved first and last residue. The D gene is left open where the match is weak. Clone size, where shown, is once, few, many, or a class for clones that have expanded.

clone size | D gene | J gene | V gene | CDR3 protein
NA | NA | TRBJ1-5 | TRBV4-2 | CASSGFRDQPQHF
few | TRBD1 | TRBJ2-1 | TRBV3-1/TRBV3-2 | CASSQDLAGGDEQFF
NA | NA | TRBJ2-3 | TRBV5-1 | CASRGGGADTQYF
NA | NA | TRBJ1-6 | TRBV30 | CAWGRTGGTYNSPLHF
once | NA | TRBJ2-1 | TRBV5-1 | CASSLDSVYNEQFF
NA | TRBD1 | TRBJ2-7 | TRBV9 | CASSVGTGEAGALEQYF
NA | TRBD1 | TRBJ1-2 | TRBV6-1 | CASSEAGTGEGYTF
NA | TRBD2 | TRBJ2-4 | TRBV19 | CASRPGGLENIQYF
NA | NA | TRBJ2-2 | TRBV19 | CARRGGSILSGELFF
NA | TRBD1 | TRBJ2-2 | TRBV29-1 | CSVGKGQFDTGELFF
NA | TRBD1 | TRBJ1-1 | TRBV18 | CASSPGQGGTEAFF
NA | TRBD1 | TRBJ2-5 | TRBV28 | CGTGQETQYF
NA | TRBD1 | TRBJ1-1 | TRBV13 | CASSLGRDRVPEAFF
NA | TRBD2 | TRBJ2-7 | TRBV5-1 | CASSLGERGGGYEQYF
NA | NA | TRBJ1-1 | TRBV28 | CASRRTGGIRTEAFF
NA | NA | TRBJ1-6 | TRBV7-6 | CASSSDPGGRGSPLHF
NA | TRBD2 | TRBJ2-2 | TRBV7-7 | CASSPRGLAGPGGELFF
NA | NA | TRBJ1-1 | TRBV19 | CASSIWQNTEAFF
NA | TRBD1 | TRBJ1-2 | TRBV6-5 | CASGLGQGGFYGYTF
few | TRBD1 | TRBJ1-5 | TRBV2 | CASSFGTGRYSNQPQHF
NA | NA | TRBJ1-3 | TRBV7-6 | CASSLPPAGVGNTIYF
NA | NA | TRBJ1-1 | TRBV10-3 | CAISESGGNPEAFF
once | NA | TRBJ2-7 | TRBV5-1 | CASSPNLAGSHEQYF
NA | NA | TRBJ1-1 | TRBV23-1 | CASSPNRRRGRAQGVDTEAFF
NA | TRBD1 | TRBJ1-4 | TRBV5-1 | CASSFGTGIATNEKLFF
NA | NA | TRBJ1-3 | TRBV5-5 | CASSQDSVSGNTIYF
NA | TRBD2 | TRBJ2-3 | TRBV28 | CASSFWASGGGRDTQYF
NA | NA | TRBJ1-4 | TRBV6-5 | CASSQFHRTEKLFF
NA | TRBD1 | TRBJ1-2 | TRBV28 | CASLQGGNTNYGYTF
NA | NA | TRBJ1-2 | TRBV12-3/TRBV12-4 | CASSIYGYTF
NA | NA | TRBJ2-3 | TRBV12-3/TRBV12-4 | CASSGTRADTQYF
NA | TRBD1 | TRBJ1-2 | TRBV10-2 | CASLEGAHGGYTF
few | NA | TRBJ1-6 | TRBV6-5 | CASSLYNSPLHF
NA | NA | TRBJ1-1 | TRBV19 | CASISEGGKRAFF
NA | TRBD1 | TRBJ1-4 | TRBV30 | CAWETPGQGTELFF
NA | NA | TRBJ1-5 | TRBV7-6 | CASSLVDSVNQPQHF
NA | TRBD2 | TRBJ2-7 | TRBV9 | CASSVEAGGYEQYF
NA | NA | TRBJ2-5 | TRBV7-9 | CASSLAREVETQYF
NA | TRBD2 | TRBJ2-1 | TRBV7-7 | CASSFGIGGGDNEQFF
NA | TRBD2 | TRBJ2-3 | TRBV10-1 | CASSDVRGARDTQYF
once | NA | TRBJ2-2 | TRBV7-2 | CASSSYGGELFF
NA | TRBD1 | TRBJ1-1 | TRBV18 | CASSPQGQGSTEAFF
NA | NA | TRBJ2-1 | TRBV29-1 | CSVEETELWEQFF
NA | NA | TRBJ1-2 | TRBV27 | CASSLSTGSGANYGYTF
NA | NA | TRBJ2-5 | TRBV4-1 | CASSQDPPQRFGAQYF
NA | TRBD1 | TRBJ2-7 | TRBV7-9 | CASSFQTGAYEQYF
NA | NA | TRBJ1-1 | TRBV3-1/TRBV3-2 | CASSQVSLTEAFF
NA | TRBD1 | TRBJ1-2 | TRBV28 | CASTRTGGASNYGYTF
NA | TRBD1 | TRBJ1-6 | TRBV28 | CASGTGGSYNSPLHF
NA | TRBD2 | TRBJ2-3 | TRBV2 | CASSGASGGTSAQYF
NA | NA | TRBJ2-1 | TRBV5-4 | CASSLVGSEQFF
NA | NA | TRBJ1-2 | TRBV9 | CASSIINSGYGYTF
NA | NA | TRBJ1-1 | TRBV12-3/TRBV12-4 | CASSPQQGPYAFF
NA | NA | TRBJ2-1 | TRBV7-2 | CASSFVGGLYNEQFF